This T cell receptor beta chain derives from a study of immune evolution from preneoplasia to lung adenocarcinoma. The table came from immunoSEQ multiplex PCR; TCRdb's copy has only in-frame clones and leaves some out. Of about 21,000 clones listed, over 70% were seen once; the top ten hold around 6%. The TCR comes from a person between 60 and 70 years old with lung adenocarcinoma. Material: FFPE invasive lung adenocarcinoma tissue.

Here the CDR3 DNA reads TGTGCCAGCTCAAGCGGGGGACAGCGCGAGCAGTACTTC. It translates to CASSSGGQREQYF. This rearrangement joins TRBV18 to TRBJ2-7; tentative D call: TRBD2 (8 bases). Trimming removed 5 bases at V and 6 bases at J, with 14 bases between. Germline V gene sequence: CDR1 KGHSH, CDR2 LQKENI. The CDR3 has 13 residues. Supplemented by reference TRBV18 and TRBJ2-7, the full variable domain reads NAGVMQNPRHLVRRRGQEARLRCSPMKGHSHVYWYRQLPEEGLKFMVYLQKENIIDESGMPKERFSAEFPKEGPSILRIQQVVRGDSAAYFCASSSGGQREQYFGPGTRLTVT.